This T cell receptor (beta chain) was retrieved from a study of T-cell reconstitution after alpha-beta-depleted transplantation in children. Points on this clonotype: Its matching antigen is unknown. Germline is not matched at one junction end, which may reflect a read error.

This CDR3 has 11 amino acids. The germline gives CDR1 SGHTA, CDR2 FQGNSA. General study points: At around two months after transplant, the alpha-beta T cells were reportedly derived from several hundred expanded clones that came from non-depleted graft cells. The main origin of T-cell counts and diversity one year after transplant was newly produced T cells.

Molecular barcoding with unique molecular identifiers was used for the TCRbeta library. In TCRdb, the PCR reads were re-called with MiXCR into one record per CDR3 protein. This table has about 300,000 distinct CDR3 sequences, 9.5% to 13% appearing once. The sample in question was PBMCs, obtained before TCRalphabeta/CD19-depleted stem cell transplant. The receptor comes from a boy under two years old with acute myeloid leukemia, due to receive a stem cell transplant. The chain couples TRBV7-2 to TRBJ1-3; D remains ambiguous. DNA of the CDR3: TGTGCCAGCAGCTTGGGAAACACCGTATATTTT. Protein product: CASSLGNTVYF.